This is a list of T cell receptor beta chains from one sample in a study of beta chain features in type 1 diabetes. The table came from immunoSEQ multiplex PCR; TCRdb's copy has only in-frame clones and leaves some out. The sample yields 450,000 to 600,000 clones, approximately 30% seen once. Source material: naive CD4+ T cells from blood. These receptors were taken from a man between 18 and 35 years old in good health. Each CDR3 is given with its conserved first and last residue. A D gene is named only where the DNA matches it firmly. Not every row has a clone size; where given, it reads once, few, many or a size class.

clone size | D gene | J gene | V gene | CDR3 protein | CDR3 DNA
few | NA | TRBJ2-2 | TRBV30 | CAWSVFRSGELFF | TGTGCCTGGAGTGTATTCCGATCCGGGGAGCTGTTTTTT
NA | TRBD1 | TRBJ2-7 | TRBV18 | CASSGDRGRFDEQYF | TGTGCCAGCTCAGGGGACAGGGGGCGCTTTGACGAGCAGTACTTC
NA | NA | TRBJ1-4 | TRBV4-1 | CASSQTEGEKLFF | TGCGCCAGCAGCCAAACAGAAGGTGAAAAACTGTTTTTT
few | NA | TRBJ1-1 | TRBV6-1 | CASSDGDLNTEAFF | TGTGCCAGCAGTGATGGAGACCTGAACACTGAAGCTTTCTTT
NA | NA | TRBJ2-4 | TRBV14 | CASSQGQRQNIQYF | TGTGCCAGCAGCCAAGGGCAGCGCCAGAACATTCAGTACTTC
few | NA | TRBJ1-4 | TRBV5-1 | CASSSQGVTVEKLFF | TGCGCCAGCAGCTCACAAGGGGTAACGGTTGAAAAACTGTTTTTT
NA | NA | TRBJ2-2 | TRBV4-3 | CASSQVHGELFF | TGCGCCAGCAGCCAAGTTCACGGGGAGCTGTTTTTT
NA | TRBD2 | TRBJ2-7 | TRBV25-1 | CASSGTSGTPYEQYF | TGTGCCAGCAGTGGTACTAGCGGGACTCCATACGAGCAGTACTTC
NA | TRBD1 | TRBJ2-5 | TRBV29-1 | CSVEDNRGQYF | TGCAGCGTTGAAGATAACAGGGGGCAGTACTTC
few | TRBD2 | TRBJ2-7 | TRBV7-2 | CASSAQGLLSSYEQYF | TGTGCCAGCAGCGCCCAGGGACTACTCTCCTCCTACGAGCAGTACTTC
NA | NA | TRBJ2-1 | TRBV9 | CASSAGGASYNEQFF | TGTGCCAGCAGCGCAGGGGGGGCCTCCTACAATGAGCAGTTCTTC
few | TRBD2 | TRBJ2-1 | TRBV7-2 | CASSLLAGVPNEQFF | TGTGCCAGCAGCTTGCTAGCGGGAGTCCCCAATGAGCAGTTCTTC
NA | TRBD2 | TRBJ2-7 | TRBV7-2 | CASSFGLAGDYEQYF | TGTGCCAGCAGCTTCGGACTAGCGGGAGACTACGAGCAGTACTTC
NA | NA | TRBJ1-2 | TRBV28 | CASSLPSFNYGYTF | TGTGCCAGCAGTTTGCCCTCCTTTAACTATGGCTACACCTTC
NA | TRBD2 | TRBJ2-3 | TRBV27 | CASSLRSGGTDTQYF | TGTGCCAGCAGTTTACGAAGCGGGGGCACAGATACGCAGTATTTT
few | NA | TRBJ2-1 | TRBV25-1 | CASSETRQGGFNEQFF | TGTGCCAGCAGTGAAACTAGGCAGGGAGGATTCAATGAGCAGTTCTTC
few | NA | TRBJ1-1 | TRBV29-1 | CSVAGTLNTEAFF | TGCAGCGTCGCCGGGACTTTGAACACTGAAGCTTTCTTT
NA | NA | TRBJ2-3 | TRBV30 | CAWSVRGDTQYF | TGTGCCTGGAGTGTACGGGGAGATACGCAGTATTTT
NA | TRBD2 | TRBJ2-3 | TRBV28 | CASTRLLAGSTDTQYF | TGTGCCAGCACCCGGTTACTAGCGGGGAGCACAGATACGCAGTATTTT
few | TRBD1 | TRBJ1-2 | TRBV27 | CASSVQGTGYTF | TGTGCCAGCAGCGTACAGGGGACTGGCTACACCTTC
NA | TRBD2 | TRBJ2-7 | TRBV30 | CAWSPQAGRYEQYF | TGTGCCTGGAGCCCGCAAGCGGGAAGGTACGAGCAGTACTTC
few | TRBD2 | TRBJ2-2 | TRBV4-2 | CASSHSQAGASPTGELFF | TGTGCCAGCAGCCATAGCCAAGCGGGAGCGTCACCCACCGGGGAGCTGTTTTTT
NA | TRBD2 | TRBJ2-1 | TRBV6-1 | CASSEVSGIGAYNEQFF | TGTGCCAGCAGTGAGGTTAGCGGGATCGGTGCCTACAATGAGCAGTTCTTC
NA | NA | TRBJ2-3 | TRBV2 | CASTRLTSTDTQYF | TGTGCCAGCACGCGACTGACTAGCACAGATACGCAGTATTTT
few | NA | TRBJ2-6 | TRBV4-1 | CASSRNFRVSGANVLTF | TGCGCCAGCAGCCGGAATTTCAGGGTCTCTGGGGCCAACGTCCTGACTTTC
NA | NA | TRBJ2-1 | TRBV2 | CASSEYDSSYNEQFF | TGTGCCAGCAGTGAGTACGACAGCTCCTACAATGAGCAGTTCTTC
few | TRBD1 | TRBJ1-1 | TRBV29-1 | CSVYDRATEAFF | TGCAGCGTGTACGACAGGGCCACTGAAGCTTTCTTT
NA | NA | TRBJ2-7 | TRBV28 | CASSQGTLRPYEQYF | TGTGCCAGCAGTCAGGGGACACTCCGTCCTTACGAGCAGTACTTC
few | TRBD2 | TRBJ2-7 | TRBV5-1 | CASSSIPGLAYEQYF | TGCGCCAGCAGCTCCATCCCGGGACTAGCCTACGAGCAGTACTTC